This T cell receptor (beta chain) was recovered during a study of T cell responses to AZD1222 COVID-19 vaccine. Study outcomes and limitations: After the peak T cell response, and only then, were repertoires sampled. White British donors predominated, females outnumbered males, and clonal diversity was possibly underestimated. CD4 TCRs associated with vaccination spanned spike, dominating at 160-218 and 743-854. With two AZD1222 doses given, Spike-specific TCR breadth and depth both rose.

This CDR3 is built from 14 residues. J was trimmed by 0 bases and V by 6 bases; bases with no gene match: 6. Per germline, CDR1 SQVTM and CDR2 ANQGSEA. The protocol was immunoSEQ multiplex PCR, while the TCRdb copy is restricted to in-frame clones and leaves out a portion. This sample has roughly 190,000 clones, with 93% found just once. Remarks on this clone: Its antigen is not identified.

The clonotype comes from an adult in good health. The chain uses TRBV29-1 and TRBJ2-5; 8 bases map to TRBD2. The sequencing used peripheral blood, collected on day 0 of AZD1222 vaccination. CDR3 sequence (DNA): TGCAGCGTCGAGGTAGCGGGGTACCAAGAGACCCAGTACTTC. This gives the protein CSVEVAGYQETQYF.